Following are 18 T cell receptor beta chains from one sample sequenced in a study of cytotoxic CD8 clonotypes in ibrutinib-treated CLL. Repertoires were generated with immunoSEQ multiplex PCR, while TCRdb's copy carries only in-frame clones and drops some. The table has fewer than 25,000 clones, roughly three quarters seen once. The sample here was PBMCs, taken after 24 months of ibrutinib treatment. These receptors were taken from a human donor with chronic lymphocytic leukemia.

The rearrangement joins TRBV5-5 to TRBJ1-2, with D uncertain. The germline V gene has CDR1 SGHKS and CDR2 YYEKEE (reference sequence). The V end was cut by 0 bases, the J end by 7 bases, with 4 bases between. The CDR3 has 11 amino acids. CDR3 nucleotide sequence: TGTGCCAGCAGCTTGGTTGGTGGCTACACCTTC. It yields the protein CASSLVGGYTF.

V and J are TRBV7-9 and TRBJ1-1; the match to TRBD1 covers 7 bases. The CDR3 covers 13 residues. The germline gives CDR1 SEHNR, CDR2 FQNEAQ (reference sequence). After removal of 6 bases from V and 0 bases from J, the junction contained 1 base not matched to a gene. The CDR3, as DNA: TGTGCCAGCAGGGGACAGATGAACACTGAAGCTTTCTTT. Translation: CASRGQMNTEAFF.

The chain is built from TRBV18 and TRBJ1-2; a weak D match, TRBD1 (6 bases). Germline assignment: CDR1 KGHSH and CDR2 LQKENI. V dropped 0 bases and J dropped 0 bases, with 8 bases sitting between them. The CDR3 extends over 15 amino acids. CDR3 DNA: TGTGCCAGCTCACCACCGGGACATCCTAACTATGGCTACACCTTC. Protein sequence: CASSPPGHPNYGYTF.

In regard to this clone: The junction departs from the called germline gene at one end, perhaps through a read error. The V and J genes are TRBV18 and TRBJ2-7, with TRBD2 as a possible D gene (6 bases). The CDR3 length is 15 residues. Germline V gene sequence: CDR1 KGHSH, CDR2 LQKENI. CDR3 protein: CASSPPSGTHRTTDF. The CDR3 region has the DNA TGTGCCAGCTCACCACCGTCGGGGACTCACCGCACGACGGACTTC.

The chain joins TRBV4-2 to TRBJ2-5; D unresolved. Between the trimmed V and J ends, which lost 2 bases and 5 bases, there was a span of 3 bases. The CDR3 runs 11 residues. Germline V CDR1 and CDR2: LGHNA, YNFKEQ. DNA for the CDR3: TGTGCCAGCAGCCAAACGGAGACCCAGTACTTC. Translated, it gives CASSQTETQYF.

This rearrangement joins TRBV7-8 to TRBJ2-1; 9 nucleotides match TRBD1. Per the germline V gene, CDR1 is SGHVS and CDR2 is FQNEAQ. The CDR3 consists of 14 residues. V trimming: 5 bases; J trimming: 6 bases; junction bases outside the gene matches: 5. The CDR3 nucleotides are TGTGCCAGCAGCCTCCGGGACAGGGTCAATGAGCAGTTCTTC. It specifies CASSLRDRVNEQFF.

V is TRBV9 and J is TRBJ1-4, with a weak D call TRBD1 (5 bases). V was shortened by 1 base and J by 1 base, with 14 bases between the two germline ends. From germline, CDR1 is SGDLS and CDR2 YYNGEE. CDR3 length: 17 residues. The CDR3 spells CASSVYGGGLTNEKLFF. As DNA, the CDR3 is TGTGCCAGCAGCGTATACGGGGGAGGGCTAACTAATGAAAAACTGTTTTTT.

The V call is TRBV11-2, the J call TRBJ2-7; D is ambiguous. Trimming took off 6 bases at V and 2 bases at J, with 11 bases between the two ends. The V gene's germline CDR1 is SGHAT and CDR2 FQNNGV. The CDR3 contains 13 residues. CDR3 in amino acids: CASRDPWTYEQYF. For the CDR3, the DNA is TGTGCCAGCAGGGATCCGTGGACCTACGAGCAGTACTTC.

V usage is TRBV7-9 and J usage is TRBJ2-1; TRBD2 matches at 7 bases. CDR1 and CDR2 from the germline V gene are SEHNR and FQNEAQ (reference sequence). With 5 bases clipped from V and 10 bases from J, the junction kept 14 bases outside the gene matches. The length of the CDR3 is 15 residues. The CDR3 sequence: CASSPETSSMREQFF. The CDR3, as DNA: TGTGCCAGCAGCCCCGAGACTAGCTCTATGAGGGAGCAGTTCTTC.

The V call is TRBV29-1, the J call TRBJ1-1; D not resolved. Germline V lookup: CDR1 SQVTM, CDR2 ANQGSEA. V was shortened by 6 bases and J by 4 bases, with 18 bases between the two germline ends. This CDR3 comprises 14 residues. The CDR3 protein is CSVGRTAKTTEAFF. In nucleotides, the CDR3 is TGCAGCGTCGGACGGACGGCGAAGACCACTGAAGCTTTCTTT.

This clone turned up a few times. This rearrangement joins TRBV14 to TRBJ2-6, with 7 bases aligning to TRBD1. The V and J ends lost 5 bases and 0 bases, in that order; junction bases with no gene match: 13. This CDR3 comprises 19 residues. The germline gives CDR1 SGHDN, CDR2 FVKESK. This chain's CDR3 is CASSFETGQPHSGANVLTF. DNA for the CDR3: TGTGCCAGCAGCTTCGAAACGGGACAGCCCCACTCTGGGGCCAACGTCCTGACTTTC.

This clone was seen more than once but under ten times. This chain connects TRBV2 to TRBJ2-5; 9 nucleotides match TRBD1. The CDR3 runs to 16 residues. The germline V gene encodes CDR1 SNHLY and CDR2 FYNNEI. The ends lost 8 bases at V and 5 bases at J; junction bases unmatched: 15. The CDR3 nucleotides are TGTGCCAGCCTATCCCCGGGACAGGGATCAATGGAGACCCAGTACTTC. This sequence encodes CASLSPGQGSMETQYF.

The chain employs TRBV10-3 and TRBJ2-3; 7 bases line up with TRBD1. The germline V gene has CDR1 ENHRY and CDR2 SYGVKD. The CDR3 loop spans 14 amino acids. The ends lost 7 bases at V and 1 base at J; junction bases unmatched: 5. CDR3 sequence reads: CAITPGQRTDTQYF. In nucleotides, the CDR3 is TGTGCCATCACTCCGGGACAGCGCACAGATACGCAGTATTTT.

V and J are TRBV6-1 and TRBJ1-1; the D gene is possibly TRBD1 (6 bases). The CDR3 is 14 residues long. Germline assignment: CDR1 MNHNS and CDR2 SASEGT. V shed 6 bases and J shed 3 bases, with 14 bases lying between them. This CDR3 reads CASRTGGRYTEAFF. In DNA, the CDR3 is TGTGCCAGCAGGACGGGGGGCCGGTACACTGAAGCTTTCTTT.

The genes are TRBV30 and TRBJ1-2; 9 positions match TRBD1. V shed 4 bases and J 8 bases; nucleotides not matched to a gene: 8. The CDR3 is 13 amino acids. CDR1 is GTSNPN and CDR2 is SVGIG in the germline V gene (reference sequence). In DNA form, the CDR3 reads TGTGCCTGGACCCGACAGGGGGAAGGGGGCTACACCTTC. Its translation is CAWTRQGEGGYTF.

This chain links TRBV11-1 with TRBJ1-4; tentatively, D is TRBD1 (5 bases). Germline CDR1 is SGHAT and CDR2 is FQDESV (reference sequence). Trimming took 4 bases from V and 4 from J, leaving 10 bases between them. This CDR3 comprises 14 residues. CDR3 nucleotides: TGTGCCAGCAGCTGGGACGGAAATAATGAAAAACTGTTTTTT. Protein product: CASSWDGNNEKLFF.

In this sample, this clone turned up a few times. This chain uses TRBV5-4 with TRBJ2-5; 9 nucleotides agree with TRBD2. Trimming took 1 base from V and 3 from J; bases not matched to a gene: 4. The CDR3 extends over 15 amino acids. Germline CDR1 reads SGHNT; CDR2 reads YYREEE (reference sequence). The CDR3 spells CASSLRSSGEETQYF. CDR3 nucleotides: TGTGCCAGCAGCTTGAGGTCTAGCGGGGAAGAGACCCAGTACTTC.

J is TRBJ1-1 and V is TRBV7-9; 10 bases line up with TRBD1. Germline lookup yields CDR1 SEHNR and CDR2 FQNEAQ (reference sequence). After removal of 1 base from V and 4 bases from J, the junction contained 3 bases not matched to a gene. The CDR3 is 15 residues long. The CDR3: CASSLGTGGPTEAFF. The DNA of the CDR3 is TGTGCCAGCAGCTTAGGGACAGGGGGTCCCACTGAAGCTTTCTTT.